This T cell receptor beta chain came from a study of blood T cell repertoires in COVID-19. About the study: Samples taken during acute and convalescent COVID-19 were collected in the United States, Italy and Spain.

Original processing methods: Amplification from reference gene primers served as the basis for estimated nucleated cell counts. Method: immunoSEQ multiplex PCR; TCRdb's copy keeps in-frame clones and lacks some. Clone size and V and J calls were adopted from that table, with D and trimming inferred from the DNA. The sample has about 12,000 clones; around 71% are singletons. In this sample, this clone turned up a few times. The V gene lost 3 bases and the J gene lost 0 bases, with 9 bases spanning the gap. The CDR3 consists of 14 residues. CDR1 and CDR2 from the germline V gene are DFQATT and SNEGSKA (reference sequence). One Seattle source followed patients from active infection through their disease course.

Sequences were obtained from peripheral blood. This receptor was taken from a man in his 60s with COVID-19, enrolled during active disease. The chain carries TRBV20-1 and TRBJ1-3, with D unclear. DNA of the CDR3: TGCAGTGCTAGTAGTCAGAACTCTGGAAACACCATATATTTT. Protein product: CSASSQNSGNTIYF.